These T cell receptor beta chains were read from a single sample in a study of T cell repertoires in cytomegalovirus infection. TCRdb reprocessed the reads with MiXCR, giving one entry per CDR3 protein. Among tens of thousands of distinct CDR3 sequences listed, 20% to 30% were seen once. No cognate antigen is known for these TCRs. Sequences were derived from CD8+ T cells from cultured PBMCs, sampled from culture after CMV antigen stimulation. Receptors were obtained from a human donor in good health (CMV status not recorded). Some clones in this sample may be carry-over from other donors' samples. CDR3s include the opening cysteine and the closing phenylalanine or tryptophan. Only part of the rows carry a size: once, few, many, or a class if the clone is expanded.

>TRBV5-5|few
CASVRGNDYGYTF
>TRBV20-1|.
CSANVRQGAIPEQFF
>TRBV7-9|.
CASRPKGQETQYF
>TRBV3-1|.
CASSHGTYSTDTQYF
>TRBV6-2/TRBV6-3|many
CASRPGTSSYNEQFF
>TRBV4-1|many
CASTQGNEQFF
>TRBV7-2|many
CASSTRTGSSDTQYF
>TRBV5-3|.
CASSFMGHGDNEQFF
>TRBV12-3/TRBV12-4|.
CASRRDRVSNQPQHF
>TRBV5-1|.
CASSLAQRVNTEAFF
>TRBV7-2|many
CASSLGGDRGYTF
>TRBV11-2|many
CASSPPAGQGNNEQFF
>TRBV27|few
CASSPTGQGRYGYTF
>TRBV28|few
CASLSRDRGGEKLFF
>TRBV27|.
CASSSRDLQYF
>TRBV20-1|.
CSIYNPGTDQETQYF
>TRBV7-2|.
CASSYTGGRDTQYF
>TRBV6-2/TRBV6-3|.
CASSYSPEDISYEQYF
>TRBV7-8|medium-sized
CASSLDRRRSYNEQFF
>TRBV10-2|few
CASRPTGGLSSGYTF
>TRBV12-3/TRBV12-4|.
CASSAGYYEQYF
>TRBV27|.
CASRWKSGTGSSYNEQFF
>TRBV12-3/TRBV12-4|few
CASSLGLADTQYF
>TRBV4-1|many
CASSPFTSGSIDEQYF
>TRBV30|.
CAWSKQIAGPQHF
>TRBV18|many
CASSPPNPAGSAYNSPLHF
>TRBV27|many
CASSGTGANQPQHF
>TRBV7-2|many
CASSSDPPGQGINEQFF
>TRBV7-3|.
CASILTGSEQFF
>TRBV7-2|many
CASSSIFSGGAADTQYF
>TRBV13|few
CASSLGPDSGIPLAKNIQYF
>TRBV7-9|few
CASSFLPGQGESPLHF
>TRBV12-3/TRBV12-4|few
CASSSGLADTDTQYF
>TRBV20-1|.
CSARDSGTSVNYNEQFF
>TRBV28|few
CASVSLGGSSYNSPLHF
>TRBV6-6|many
CASSESTYSQQYF
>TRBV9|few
CASSPGGPPSEQYF
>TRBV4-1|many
CASSQALTGAEGYTF
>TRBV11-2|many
CASTHPGGDSYEQYF